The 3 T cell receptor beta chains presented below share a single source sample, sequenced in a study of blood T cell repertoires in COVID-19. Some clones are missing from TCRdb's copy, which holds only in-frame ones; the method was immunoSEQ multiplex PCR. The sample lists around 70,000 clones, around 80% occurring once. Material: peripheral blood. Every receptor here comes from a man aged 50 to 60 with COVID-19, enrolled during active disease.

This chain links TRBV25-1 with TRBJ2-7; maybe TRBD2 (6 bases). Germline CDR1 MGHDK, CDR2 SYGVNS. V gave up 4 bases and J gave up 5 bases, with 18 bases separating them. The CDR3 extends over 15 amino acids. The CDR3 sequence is CASSVPLGRYHEQYF. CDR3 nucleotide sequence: TGTGCCAGCAGTGTCCCGTTGGGGAGGTACCACGAGCAGTACTTC.

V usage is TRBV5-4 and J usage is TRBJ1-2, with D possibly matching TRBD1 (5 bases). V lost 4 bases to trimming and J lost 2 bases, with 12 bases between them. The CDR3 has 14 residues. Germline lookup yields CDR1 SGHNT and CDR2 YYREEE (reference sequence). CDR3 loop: CASSLDRLNYGYTF. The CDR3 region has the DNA TGTGCCAGCAGCCTTGACAGATTAAACTATGGCTACACCTTC.

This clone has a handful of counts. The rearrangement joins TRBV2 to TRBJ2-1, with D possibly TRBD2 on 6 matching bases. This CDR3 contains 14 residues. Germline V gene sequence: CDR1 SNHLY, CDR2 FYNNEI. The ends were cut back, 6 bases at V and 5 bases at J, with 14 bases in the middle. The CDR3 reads CASSQLAGHNEQFF. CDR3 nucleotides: TGTGCCAGCAGCCAACTAGCTGGCCACAATGAGCAGTTCTTC. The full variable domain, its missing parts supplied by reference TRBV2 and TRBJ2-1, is EPEVTQTPSHQVTQMGQEVILRCVPISNHLYFYWYRQILGQKVEFLVSFYNNEISEKSEIFDDQFSVERPDGSNFTLKIRSTKLEDSAMYFCASSQLAGHNEQFFGPGTRLTVL.